This T cell receptor beta chain was recorded in a study of control samples from healthy donors and cancer patients. Sequencing was performed with immunoSEQ multiplex PCR; in TCRdb, only in-frame clones are kept and a portion is missing. The data contain roughly 80,000 clones, approximately 92% of them singletons. Germline V gene data show CDR1 as LGHDT and CDR2 as YNNKEL (reference sequence). Trimming removed 4 bases from V and 7 bases from J; junction bases left unmatched: 10. This CDR3 region has 15 residues. The receptor was derived from a woman aged 60 to 75 in good health. Sequenced sample: blood. The chain recombines TRBV3-1 (or the pseudogene TRBV3-2) with TRBJ1-5; 7 bases map to TRBD1. CDR3 region: CASSLEDRMGQPQHF. The CDR3 DNA is TGTGCCAGCAGCCTAGAGGACAGGATGGGGCAGCCCCAGCATTTT.